The sample holds a few counts of the clone carrying this TCR beta chain. What it binds is unknown. This entry is derived from a study of cytomegalovirus exposure and HLA in healthy donors. Points from the study as a whole: Some highly shared sequence variants likely arose as a pipeline artifact. Later work showed greater clonal expansion in HLA-associated TCR beta chains than in equally common others. Accurate prediction of most subjects' HLA-A and HLA-B alleles from TCR beta sequences was reported. For most TCR sequences rarity was the rule, although some public TCRs occurred in many donors.

The CDR3 extends over 17 amino acids. CDR1 is LGHNA, CDR2 YNFKEQ, per germline. PCR amplification relied on 60 Vbeta primers (plus 13 Jbeta primers). The protocol was immunoSEQ multiplex PCR, while the TCRdb copy is restricted to in-frame clones and leaves out a portion. In the table there are around 170,000 clones, around 76% of which are singletons. The TCR was taken from a woman younger than 45 in good health and CMV-seropositive. Sequencing used PBMCs. The rearrangement joins TRBV4-2 to TRBJ2-5; 7 nucleotides agree with TRBD1. With the DNA end fitting TRBJ2-7 better, the J assignment may be wrong. In DNA form, the CDR3 reads TGTGCCAGCAGCCAAGATTGGCGACAGGGAAGGGCCTACGAGCAGTACTTC. Its protein is CASSQDWRQGRAYEQYF.